The present entry profiles one TCR beta chain with its context. The data originate from a study of blood T cell repertoires in COVID-19. Measured with immunoSEQ multiplex PCR; TCRdb has only the in-frame clones, and not every one. Of 190,000 or so clones in the sample, 85% are singletons; the top ten hold 18%. The CDR3 has 15 amino acids. Germline V gene sequence: CDR1 SNHLY, CDR2 FYNNEI. The trim removed 6 bases at V and 2 bases at J, leaving 3 bases unmatched. Material: PBMCs or T cells enriched from blood (not recorded which). This receptor was obtained from a man aged 35 to 55 who had recovered from COVID-19. The chain couples TRBV2 to TRBJ2-2, with 10 bases lining up with TRBD1. The CDR3 loop reads CASRRQGANTGELFF. In nucleotides, the CDR3 is TGTGCCAGCAGGAGACAGGGGGCCAACACCGGGGAGCTGTTTTTT.